The entry that follows covers one T cell receptor beta chain sequence. Its antigen is unknown. This entry comes from a study of CD8 T cells in ankylosing spondylitis. Study outcomes and limitations: Researchers report that disease-linked clones proved CD8+ and relatively rare in peripheral blood. Seemingly characteristic of ankylosing spondylitis blood was a TCR beta motif consisting of about 8 highly homologous variants.

Germline assignment: CDR1 SGHRS and CDR2 YFSETQ. The CDR3 spans 15 residues. Trimming removed 1 base from V and 6 bases from J; junction bases left unmatched: 5. Quantitative 5'-RACE with molecular barcodes generated TCR beta libraries. TCRdb re-called the 5' RACE reads through MiXCR, storing one row per CDR3 protein. The data contain about 250,000 distinct CDR3 sequences, around 8% of them seen just once; the ten biggest clones take up more than 4.5%. The chain joins TRBV5-1 to TRBJ2-1; 9 bases map to TRBD2. The specimen sequenced was blood, either unsorted or a sorted T cell fraction (not recorded which). The clonotype comes from a female donor with ankylosing spondylitis or in good health (not recorded which). CDR3 region: CASSLLREGSNEQFF. The DNA for the CDR3 is TGCGCCAGCAGCTTGTTGCGGGAGGGCTCCAATGAGCAGTTCTTC.